The clone carrying this TCR beta chain came up a few times. The antigen remains unidentified. The data stem from a study of post-analysis software for immune sequencing data. Overall study: The patients showed relapsing-remitting, secondary progressive and progressive-relapsing multiple sclerosis courses. Study observations and caveats: The five TRBV segments detected at higher frequency in patients than in controls included TRBV5-6, TRBV5-1 and TRBV20-1. The F measure placed samples prepared in the same batch into strongly shared clusters. Significantly decreased normalized Chao1 diversity was recorded for multiple sclerosis patients relative to controls.

Germline CDR1 reads SQVTM; CDR2 reads ANQGSEA. CDR3 size: 14 residues. The V segment lost 6 bases and the J segment 5 bases; nucleotides outside the gene matches: 8. Every TCR beta cDNA library bore unique molecular identifiers. MiXCR was run by TCRdb on the PCR reads, yielding one entry per CDR3 protein. The sample yields under 900,000 distinct CDR3 sequences, roughly 50% seen once. The sample comprised blood. The rearrangement uses TRBV29-1 and TRBJ2-1; 9 nucleotides match TRBD2. The TCR originated in a girl under 18 with multiple sclerosis. The CDR3 DNA is TGCAGCGTCGACACTAGCGGGCAAAACAATGAGCAGTTCTTC. Protein: CSVDTSGQNNEQFF.